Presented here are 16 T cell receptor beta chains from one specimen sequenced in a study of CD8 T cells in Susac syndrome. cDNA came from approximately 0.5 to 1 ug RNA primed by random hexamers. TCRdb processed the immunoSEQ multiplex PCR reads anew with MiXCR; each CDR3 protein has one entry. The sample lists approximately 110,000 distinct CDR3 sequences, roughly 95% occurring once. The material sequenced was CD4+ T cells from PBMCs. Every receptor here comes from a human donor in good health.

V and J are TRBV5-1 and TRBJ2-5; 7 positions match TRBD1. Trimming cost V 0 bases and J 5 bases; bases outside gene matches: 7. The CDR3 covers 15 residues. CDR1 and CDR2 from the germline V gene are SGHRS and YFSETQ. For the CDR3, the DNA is TGCGCCAGCAGCTTGGAGGACAGGTCTGGGGAGACCCAGTACTTC. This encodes CASSLEDRSGETQYF.

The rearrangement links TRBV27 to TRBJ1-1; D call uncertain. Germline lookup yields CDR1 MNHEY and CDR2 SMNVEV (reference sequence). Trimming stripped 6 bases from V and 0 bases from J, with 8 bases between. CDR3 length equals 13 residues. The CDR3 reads CASSRYLNTEAFF. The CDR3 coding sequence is TGTGCCAGCAGCCGATACCTGAACACTGAAGCTTTCTTT.

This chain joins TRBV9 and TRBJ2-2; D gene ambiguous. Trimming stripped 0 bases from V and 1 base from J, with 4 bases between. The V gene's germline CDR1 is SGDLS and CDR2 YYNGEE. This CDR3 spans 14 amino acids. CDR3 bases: TGTGCCAGCAGCGTAGACCTGAACACCGGGGAGCTGTTTTTT. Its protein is CASSVDLNTGELFF.

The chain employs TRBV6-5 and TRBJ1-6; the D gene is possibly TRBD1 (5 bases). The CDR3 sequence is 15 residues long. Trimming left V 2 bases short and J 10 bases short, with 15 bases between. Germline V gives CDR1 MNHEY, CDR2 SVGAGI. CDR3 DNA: TGTGCCAGCAGTTACCAGCAGGGAAACGGATCACCCCTCCACTTT. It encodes CASSYQQGNGSPLHF.

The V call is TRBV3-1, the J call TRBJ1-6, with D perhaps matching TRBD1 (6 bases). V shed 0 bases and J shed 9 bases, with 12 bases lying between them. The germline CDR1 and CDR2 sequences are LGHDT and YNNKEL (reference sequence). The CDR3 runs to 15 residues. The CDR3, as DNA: TGTGCCAGCAGCCAAGACCTCAGGGGTGGTTCACCCCTCCACTTT. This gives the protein CASSQDLRGGSPLHF.

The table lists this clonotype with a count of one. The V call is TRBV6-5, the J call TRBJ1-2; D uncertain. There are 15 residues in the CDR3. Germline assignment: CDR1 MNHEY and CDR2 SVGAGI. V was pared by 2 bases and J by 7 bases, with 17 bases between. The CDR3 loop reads CASSYGGSVAAGYTF. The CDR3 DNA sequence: TGTGCCAGCAGTTACGGTGGCAGCGTAGCTGCTGGCTACACCTTC.

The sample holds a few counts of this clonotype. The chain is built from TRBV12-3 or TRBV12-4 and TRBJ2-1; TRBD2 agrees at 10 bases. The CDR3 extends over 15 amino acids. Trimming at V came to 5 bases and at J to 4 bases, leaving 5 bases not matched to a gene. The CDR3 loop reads CASSPRTSGYNEQFF. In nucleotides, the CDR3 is TGTGCCAGCAGTCCCCGGACTAGCGGTTACAATGAGCAGTTCTTC.

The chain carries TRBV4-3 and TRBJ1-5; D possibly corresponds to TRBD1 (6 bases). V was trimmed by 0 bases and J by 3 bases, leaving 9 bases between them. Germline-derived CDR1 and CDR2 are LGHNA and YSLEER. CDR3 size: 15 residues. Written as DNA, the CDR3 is TGCGCCAGCAGCCAAGATTGGGGGCCCAATCAGCCCCAGCATTTT. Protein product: CASSQDWGPNQPQHF.

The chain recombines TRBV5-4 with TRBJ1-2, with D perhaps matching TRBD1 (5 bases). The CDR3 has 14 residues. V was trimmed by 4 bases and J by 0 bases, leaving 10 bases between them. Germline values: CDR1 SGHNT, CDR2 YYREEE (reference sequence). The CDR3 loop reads CASSPGGTNYGYTF. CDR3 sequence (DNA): TGTGCCAGCAGCCCCGGGGGTACTAACTATGGCTACACCTTC.

The CDR3: CASSSHTSGRATDTQYF. The CDR3, as DNA: TGTGCCAGCAGCTCACACACTAGCGGGAGGGCCACAGATACGCAGTATTTT. This chain joins TRBV7-2 and TRBJ2-3, with 13 nucleotides matching TRBD2. The V gene's germline CDR1 is SGHTA and CDR2 FQGNSA. The CDR3 is made up of 17 amino acids. With V trimmed by 4 bases and J by 2 bases, 6 bases remained unmatched.

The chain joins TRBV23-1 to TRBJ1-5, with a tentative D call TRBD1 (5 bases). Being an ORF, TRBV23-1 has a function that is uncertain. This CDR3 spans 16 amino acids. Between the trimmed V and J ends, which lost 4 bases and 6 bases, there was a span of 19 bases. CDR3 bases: TGCGCCAGCAGTCCAAAATCGGGGGAGAGTCGTCAGCCCCAGCATTTT. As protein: CASSPKSGESRQPQHF.

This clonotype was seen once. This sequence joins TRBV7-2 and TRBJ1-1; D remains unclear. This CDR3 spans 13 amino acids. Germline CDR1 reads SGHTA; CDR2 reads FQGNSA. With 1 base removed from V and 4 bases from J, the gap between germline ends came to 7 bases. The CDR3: CASSLDGSTEAFF. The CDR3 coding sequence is TGTGCCAGCAGCTTAGATGGGAGCACTGAAGCTTTCTTT.

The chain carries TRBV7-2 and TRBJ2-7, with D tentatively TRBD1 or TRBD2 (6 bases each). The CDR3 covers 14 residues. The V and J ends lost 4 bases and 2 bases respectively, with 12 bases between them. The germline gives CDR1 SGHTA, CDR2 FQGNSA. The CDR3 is CASSYDRRAYEQYF. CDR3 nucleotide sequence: TGTGCCAGCAGCTATGACAGGAGGGCCTACGAGCAGTACTTC.

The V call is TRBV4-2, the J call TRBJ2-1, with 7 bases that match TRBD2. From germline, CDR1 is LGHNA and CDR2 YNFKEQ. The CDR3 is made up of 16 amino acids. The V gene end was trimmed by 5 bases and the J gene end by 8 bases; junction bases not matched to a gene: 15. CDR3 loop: CASSSYSAGKSHEQFF. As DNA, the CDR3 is TGTGCCAGCAGCTCCTACTCAGCGGGAAAATCGCATGAGCAGTTCTTC.

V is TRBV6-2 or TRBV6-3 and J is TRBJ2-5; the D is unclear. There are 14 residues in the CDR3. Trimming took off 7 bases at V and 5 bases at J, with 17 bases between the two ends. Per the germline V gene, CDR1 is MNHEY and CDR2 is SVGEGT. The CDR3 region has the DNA TGTGCCAGCAACGACGGGCAGAGGTTGGAGACCCAGTACTTC. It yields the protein CASNDGQRLETQYF.

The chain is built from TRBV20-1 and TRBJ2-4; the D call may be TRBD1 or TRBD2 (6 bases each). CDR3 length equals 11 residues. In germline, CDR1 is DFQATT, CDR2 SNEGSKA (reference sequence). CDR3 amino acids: CSGGHKNIQYF. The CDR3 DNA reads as TGCAGCGGGGGCCACAAAAACATTCAGTACTTC.